This T cell receptor beta chain was identified during a study of blood T cell repertoires in COVID-19. Overall study context: The origin of the acute and convalescent COVID-19 samples was the United States, Italy and Spain.

The protocol was immunoSEQ multiplex PCR, while the TCRdb copy is restricted to in-frame clones and leaves out a portion. There are 90,000 to 120,000 clones in the sample; 85% to 90% occur only once, and more than 4.5% lies in the top ten. Trimming left V 2 bases short and J 5 bases short, with 10 bases between. Germline V CDR1 and CDR2: MNHEY, SVGEGT. This CDR3 spans 13 amino acids. The receptor was derived from a human donor in a cohort sampled during active COVID-19. The V and J genes are TRBV6-2 or TRBV6-3 and TRBJ2-7; D uncertain. Sequenced: peripheral blood. The CDR3 sequence is CASSYGVTNEQYF. CDR3 sequence (DNA): TGTGCCAGCAGTTACGGTGTAACTAACGAGCAGTACTTC.